This T cell receptor (beta chain) stems from a study of blood T cell repertoires in COVID-19. About the study: The study drew acute and convalescent COVID-19 samples from the United States, Italy and Spain. PBMCs, B-cell-depleted T cells, or T cells were the source of the cDNA or gDNA that made up the material.

Trimming at V came to 1 base and at J to 12 bases, leaving 12 bases not matched to a gene. The germline CDR1 and CDR2 sequences are SQVTM and ANQGSEA. This CDR3 region has 16 residues. The protocol was immunoSEQ multiplex PCR, while the TCRdb copy is restricted to in-frame clones and leaves out a portion. The sample lists more than 150,000 clones; over 80% were seen once. This receptor was identified in a woman aged 40 to 50 with acute or convalescent COVID-19. Input material: peripheral blood. J is TRBJ2-1 and V is TRBV29-1; TRBD2 matches at 13 bases. Written as DNA, the CDR3 is TGCAGCGTTGAAGCCCGTGGGCAACTAGCGGGAGGGGGGCAGTTCTTC. It specifies CSVEARGQLAGGGQFF.